These T cell receptor beta chains were read from a single sample in a study of somatic mutations in cytotoxic T cells in rheumatoid arthritis. Profiling relied on immunoSEQ multiplex PCR, and the TCRdb table lists in-frame clones only, not all of them. The table records about 7,100 clones, about four fifths of them present only once. Sequenced material: CD8+ T cells sorted from blood. The receptors here all came from an adult with rheumatoid arthritis. The CDR3 runs from the conserved cysteine through the conserved F or W. Each record gives: V gene, CDR3 protein.

TRBV2,CASRAGQGAEYGYTF
TRBV9,CASSAATGASGAYNEQFF
TRBV19,CASSIGFVGRTPAPRGGYTF
TRBV5-1,CASSVGTENQPQHF
TRBV21-1,CASNHLFGQGPYGYTF
TRBV4-1,CASSHPWDRWGKADTQYF
TRBV6-5,CASVAAGGNTGELFF
TRBV21-1,CASSAPGTGSSTDTQYF
TRBV7-2,CASSPTVSNQPQHF
TRBV27,CASSLSSGKEAFF
TRBV27,CAPAGGSYNEQFF
TRBV19,CASSLDSGNTIYF
TRBV19,CASSQGLENIQYF
TRBV28,CASSLRDRGINTGELFF
TRBV19,CASRLGTNTGELFF
TRBV5-1,CASSTRTGFTEAFF
TRBV7-9,CASSEARRPREQYF
TRBV27,CASSVGQGPNQPQHF
TRBV11-1,CASSLLRTGAHSEQFF
TRBV19,CASSIESATEAFF
TRBV6-5,CASKKGGANQPQHF
TRBV18,CASSPPLADTGELFF
TRBV9,CASSVGDRGFQETQYF
TRBV7-9,CASSRYRDRTPQNYGYTF
TRBV9,CASSAEMTASGYQPQHF
TRBV5-5,CASSVDRGNTDTQYF
TRBV9,CASSVDRRGQGTGGYTF
TRBV19,CASRSGQGATDTQYF
TRBV7-8,CASRLEGGLAAPETQYF
TRBV7-2,CASSLRGASTDTQYF
TRBV4-2,CASSQAGAGANVLTF